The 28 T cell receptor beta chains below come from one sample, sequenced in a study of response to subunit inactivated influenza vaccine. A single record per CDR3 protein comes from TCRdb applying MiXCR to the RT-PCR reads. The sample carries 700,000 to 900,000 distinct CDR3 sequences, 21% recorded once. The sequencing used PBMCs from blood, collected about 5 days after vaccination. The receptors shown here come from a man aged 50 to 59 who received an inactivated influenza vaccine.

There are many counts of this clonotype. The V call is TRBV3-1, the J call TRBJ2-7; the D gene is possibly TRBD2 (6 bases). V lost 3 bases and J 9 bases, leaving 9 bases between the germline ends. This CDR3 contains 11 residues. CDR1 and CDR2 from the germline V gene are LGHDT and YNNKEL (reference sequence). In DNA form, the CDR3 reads TGTGCCAGCAGCCAGGCGGGATCGCAGTACTTC. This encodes CASSQAGSQYF.

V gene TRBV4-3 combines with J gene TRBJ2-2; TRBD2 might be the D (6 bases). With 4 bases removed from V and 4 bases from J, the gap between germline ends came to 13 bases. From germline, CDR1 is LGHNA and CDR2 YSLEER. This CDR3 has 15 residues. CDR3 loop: CASSPGPGVTGELFF. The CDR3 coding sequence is TGCGCCAGCAGCCCGGGACCGGGGGTCACCGGGGAGCTGTTTTTT.

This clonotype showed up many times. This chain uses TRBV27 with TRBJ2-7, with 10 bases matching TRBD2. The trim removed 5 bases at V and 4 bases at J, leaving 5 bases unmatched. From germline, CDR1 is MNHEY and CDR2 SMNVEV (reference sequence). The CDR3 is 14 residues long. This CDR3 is CASSPWTSGYEQYF. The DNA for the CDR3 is TGTGCCAGCAGTCCCTGGACTAGCGGATACGAGCAGTACTTC.

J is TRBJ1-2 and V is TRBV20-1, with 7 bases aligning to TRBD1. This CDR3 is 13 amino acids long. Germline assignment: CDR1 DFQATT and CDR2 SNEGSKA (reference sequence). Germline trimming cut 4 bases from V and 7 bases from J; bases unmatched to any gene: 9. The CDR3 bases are TGCAGTGCTACGCACCGACAGGGCGTTGGCTACACCTTC. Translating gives CSATHRQGVGYTF.

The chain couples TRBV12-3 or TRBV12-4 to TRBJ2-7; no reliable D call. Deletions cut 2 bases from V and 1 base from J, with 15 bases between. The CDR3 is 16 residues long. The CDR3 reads CASSLRLGSFSYEQYF. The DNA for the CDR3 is TGTGCCAGCAGTTTAAGGTTGGGCTCGTTTTCCTACGAGCAGTACTTC.

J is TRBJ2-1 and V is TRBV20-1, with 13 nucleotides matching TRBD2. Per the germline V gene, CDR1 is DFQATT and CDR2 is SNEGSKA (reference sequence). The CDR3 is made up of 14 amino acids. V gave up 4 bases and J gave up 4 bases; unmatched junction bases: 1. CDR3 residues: CSATLAGGYNEQFF. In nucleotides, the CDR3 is TGCAGTGCTACACTAGCGGGGGGGTACAATGAGCAGTTCTTC.

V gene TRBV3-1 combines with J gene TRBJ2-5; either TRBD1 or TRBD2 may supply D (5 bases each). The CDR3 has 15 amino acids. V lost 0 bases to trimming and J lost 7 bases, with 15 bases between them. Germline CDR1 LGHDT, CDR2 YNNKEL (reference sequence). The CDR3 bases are TGTGCCAGCAGCCAAGAGGGGGAACTTGCGGGGACCCAGTACTTC. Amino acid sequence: CASSQEGELAGTQYF.

DNA for the CDR3: TGTGCCAGCAGTCCACCGTCGACCCGGGGGGGTCAGCCCCAGCATTTT. It is translated as CASSPPSTRGGQPQHF. The chain couples TRBV6-2 or TRBV6-3 to TRBJ1-5, with a tentative D call TRBD1 (5 bases). The CDR3 runs 16 residues. Germline CDR1 reads MNHEY; CDR2 reads SVGEGT. Trimming stripped 5 bases from V and 6 bases from J, with 20 bases between.

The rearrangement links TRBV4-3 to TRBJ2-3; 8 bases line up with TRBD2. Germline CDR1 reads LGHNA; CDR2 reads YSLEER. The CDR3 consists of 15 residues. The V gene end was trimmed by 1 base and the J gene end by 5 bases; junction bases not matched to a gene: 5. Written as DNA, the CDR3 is TGCGCCAGCAGCCAAGTGGCGGGGGGCATAGATACGCAGTATTTT. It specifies CASSQVAGGIDTQYF.

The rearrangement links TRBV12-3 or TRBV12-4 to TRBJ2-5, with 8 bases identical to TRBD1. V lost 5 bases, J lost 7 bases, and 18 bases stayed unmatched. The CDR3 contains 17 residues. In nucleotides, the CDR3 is TGTGCCAGCAGTCCCGGACAGGGCCGCTCGGGTTTGGGGACCCAGTACTTC. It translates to CASSPGQGRSGLGTQYF.

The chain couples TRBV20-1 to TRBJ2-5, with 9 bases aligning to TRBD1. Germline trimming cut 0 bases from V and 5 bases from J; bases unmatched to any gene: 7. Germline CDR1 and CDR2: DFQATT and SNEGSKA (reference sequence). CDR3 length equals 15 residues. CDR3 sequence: CSARDRGTGWETQYF. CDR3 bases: TGCAGTGCTAGAGATCGAGGGACAGGGTGGGAGACCCAGTACTTC.

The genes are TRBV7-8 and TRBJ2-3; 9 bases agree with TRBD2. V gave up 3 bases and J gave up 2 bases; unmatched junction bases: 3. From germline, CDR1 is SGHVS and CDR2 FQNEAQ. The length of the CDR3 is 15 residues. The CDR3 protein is CASSLREGPTDTQYF. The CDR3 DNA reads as TGTGCCAGCAGCTTGCGGGAGGGCCCCACAGATACGCAGTATTTT.

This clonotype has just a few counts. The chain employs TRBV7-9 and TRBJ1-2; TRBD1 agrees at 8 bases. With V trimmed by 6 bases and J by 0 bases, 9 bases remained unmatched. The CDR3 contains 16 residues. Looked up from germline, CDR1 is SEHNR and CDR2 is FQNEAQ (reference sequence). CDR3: CASRPHDRGANYGYTF. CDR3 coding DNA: TGTGCCAGCAGACCCCACGACAGGGGAGCTAACTATGGCTACACCTTC.

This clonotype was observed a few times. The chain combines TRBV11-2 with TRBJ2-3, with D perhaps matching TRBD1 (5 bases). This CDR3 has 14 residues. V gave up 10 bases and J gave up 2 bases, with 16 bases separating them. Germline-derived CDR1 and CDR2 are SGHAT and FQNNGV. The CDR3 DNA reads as TGTGCCACCTTGGGGCTCAGGAACACAGATACGCAGTATTTT. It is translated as CATLGLRNTDTQYF.

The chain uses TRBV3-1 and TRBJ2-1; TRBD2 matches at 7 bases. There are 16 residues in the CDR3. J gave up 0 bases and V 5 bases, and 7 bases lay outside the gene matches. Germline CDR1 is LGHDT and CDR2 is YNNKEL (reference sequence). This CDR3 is CASSSRTGGSYNEQFF. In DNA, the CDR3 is TGTGCCAGCAGCTCCAGGACGGGGGGCTCCTACAATGAGCAGTTCTTC.

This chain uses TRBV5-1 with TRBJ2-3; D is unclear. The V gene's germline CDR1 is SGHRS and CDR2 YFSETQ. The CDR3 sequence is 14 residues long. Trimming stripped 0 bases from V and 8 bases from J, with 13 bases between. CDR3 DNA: TGCGCCAGCAGCTTGGATGCATCGCGTGTTACGCAGTATTTT. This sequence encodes CASSLDASRVTQYF.

CDR3 nucleotides: TGTGCCAGCAGTTACTCAGTGGTGGCAGGGGGCTCCCCCCTAGCGCCCGCCTACGAGCAGTACTTC. This codes for CASSYSVVAGGSPLAPAYEQYF. The rearrangement joins TRBV6-2 or TRBV6-3 to TRBJ2-7, with 8 bases lining up with TRBD1. The CDR3 runs 22 residues. CDR1 and CDR2 from the germline V gene are MNHEY and SVGEGT. The V and J ends lost 0 bases and 2 bases, in that order; junction bases with no gene match: 24.

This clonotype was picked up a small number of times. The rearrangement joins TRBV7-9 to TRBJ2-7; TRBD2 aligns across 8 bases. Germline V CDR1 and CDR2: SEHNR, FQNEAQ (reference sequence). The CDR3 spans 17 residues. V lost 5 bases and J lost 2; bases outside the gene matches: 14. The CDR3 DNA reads TGTGCCAGCAGCCTACCTACGGGGGCCGGGAGGGCCTACGAGCAGTACTTC. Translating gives CASSLPTGAGRAYEQYF.

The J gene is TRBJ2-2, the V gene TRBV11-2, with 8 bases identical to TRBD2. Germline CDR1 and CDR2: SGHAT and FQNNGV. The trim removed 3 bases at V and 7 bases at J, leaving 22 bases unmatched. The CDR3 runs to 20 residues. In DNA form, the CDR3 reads TGTGCCAGCAGCTTCCTAGGGGGAAGCGGGAGAGTTTTATTCATCGGGGAGCTGTTTTTT. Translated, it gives CASSFLGGSGRVLFIGELFF.

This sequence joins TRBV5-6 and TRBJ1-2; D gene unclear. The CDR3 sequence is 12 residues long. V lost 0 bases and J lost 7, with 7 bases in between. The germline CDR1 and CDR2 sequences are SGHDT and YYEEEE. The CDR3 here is CASSLGRTGYTF. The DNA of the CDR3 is TGTGCCAGCAGCTTGGGTCGGACTGGCTACACCTTC. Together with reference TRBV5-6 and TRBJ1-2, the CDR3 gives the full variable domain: DAGVTQSPTHLIKTRGQQVTLRCSPKSGHDTVSWYQQALGQGPQFIFQYYEEEERQRGNFPDRFSGHQFPNYSSELNVNALLLGDSALYLCASSLGRTGYTFGSGTRLTVV.

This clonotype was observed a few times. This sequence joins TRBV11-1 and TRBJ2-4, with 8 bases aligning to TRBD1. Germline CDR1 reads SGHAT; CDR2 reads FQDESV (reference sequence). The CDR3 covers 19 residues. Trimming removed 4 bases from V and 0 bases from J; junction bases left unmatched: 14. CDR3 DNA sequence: TGTGCCAGCAGCTCTATGGACAGGGCGACATCCCAAGCCAAAAACATTCAGTACTTC. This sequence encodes CASSSMDRATSQAKNIQYF.

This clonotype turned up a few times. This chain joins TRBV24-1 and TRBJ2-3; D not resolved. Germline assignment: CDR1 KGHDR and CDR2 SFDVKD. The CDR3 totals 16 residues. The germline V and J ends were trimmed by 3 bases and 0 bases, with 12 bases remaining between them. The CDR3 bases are TGTGCCACCAGTGATCCTGGACGCTCTAGCACAGATACGCAGTATTTT. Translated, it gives CATSDPGRSSTDTQYF.

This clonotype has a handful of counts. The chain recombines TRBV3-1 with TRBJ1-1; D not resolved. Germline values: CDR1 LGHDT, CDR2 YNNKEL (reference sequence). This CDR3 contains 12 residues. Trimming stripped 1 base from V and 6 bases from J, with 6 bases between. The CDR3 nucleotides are TGTGCCAGCAGCCAAGGCGTTTCTGAAGCTTTCTTT. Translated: CASSQGVSEAFF.

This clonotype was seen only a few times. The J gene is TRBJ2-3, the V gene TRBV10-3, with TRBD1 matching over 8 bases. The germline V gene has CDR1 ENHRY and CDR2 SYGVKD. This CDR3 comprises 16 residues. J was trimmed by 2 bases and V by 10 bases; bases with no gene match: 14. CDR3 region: CATTTRGQGVTDTQYF. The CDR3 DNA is TGTGCCACCACCACACGCGGACAGGGCGTCACAGATACGCAGTATTTT.

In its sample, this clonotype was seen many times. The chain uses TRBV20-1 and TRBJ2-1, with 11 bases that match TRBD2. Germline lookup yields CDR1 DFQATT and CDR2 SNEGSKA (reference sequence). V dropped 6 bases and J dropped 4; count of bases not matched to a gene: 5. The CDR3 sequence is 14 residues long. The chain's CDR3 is CSARIAGGYNEQFF. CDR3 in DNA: TGCAGTGCGAGGATAGCGGGGGGGTACAATGAGCAGTTCTTC.

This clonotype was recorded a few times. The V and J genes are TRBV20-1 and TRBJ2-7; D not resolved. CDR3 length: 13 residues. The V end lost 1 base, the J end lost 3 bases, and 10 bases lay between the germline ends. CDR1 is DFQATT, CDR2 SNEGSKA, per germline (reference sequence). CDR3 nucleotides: TGCAGTGCTAGAGGACGCCTGGGCTACGAGCAGTACTTC. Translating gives CSARGRLGYEQYF.

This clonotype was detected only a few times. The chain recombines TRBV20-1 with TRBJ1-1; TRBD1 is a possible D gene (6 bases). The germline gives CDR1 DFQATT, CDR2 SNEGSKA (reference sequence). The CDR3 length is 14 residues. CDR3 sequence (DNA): TGCAGCGCGGGGGCAGGGGTTTTGAACACTGAAGCTTTCTTT. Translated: CSAGAGVLNTEAFF.

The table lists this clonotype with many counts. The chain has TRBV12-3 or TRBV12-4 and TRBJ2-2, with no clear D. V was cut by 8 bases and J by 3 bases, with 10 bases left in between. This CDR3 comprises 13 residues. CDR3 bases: TGTGCCAGCGGCGTCCACGACACCGGGGAGCTGTTTTTT. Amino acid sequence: CASGVHDTGELFF.